This TCR beta chain was sequenced in a study of T cell responses to AZD1222 COVID-19 vaccine. About this clone: What it recognizes is unknown.

The table came from immunoSEQ multiplex PCR; TCRdb's copy has only in-frame clones and leaves some out. The data contain 160,000 or so clones, around 93% of them singletons. V lost 3 bases to trimming and J lost 8 bases, with 19 bases between them. In germline, CDR1 is MDHEN, CDR2 SYDVKM. The CDR3 sequence is 16 residues long. Study-wide results and caveats: Baseline antibody screening turned up just six seropositive AZD1222 recipients.

This sequence was found in an adult in good health. The J gene is TRBJ1-4, the V gene TRBV28, with D hard to call. The sequencing used peripheral blood, collected on day 0 of AZD1222 vaccination. CDR3 loop: CASSFFGEGLGEKLFF. CDR3 DNA sequence: TGTGCCAGCAGTTTTTTTGGGGAGGGCCTGGGAGAAAAACTGTTTTTT.